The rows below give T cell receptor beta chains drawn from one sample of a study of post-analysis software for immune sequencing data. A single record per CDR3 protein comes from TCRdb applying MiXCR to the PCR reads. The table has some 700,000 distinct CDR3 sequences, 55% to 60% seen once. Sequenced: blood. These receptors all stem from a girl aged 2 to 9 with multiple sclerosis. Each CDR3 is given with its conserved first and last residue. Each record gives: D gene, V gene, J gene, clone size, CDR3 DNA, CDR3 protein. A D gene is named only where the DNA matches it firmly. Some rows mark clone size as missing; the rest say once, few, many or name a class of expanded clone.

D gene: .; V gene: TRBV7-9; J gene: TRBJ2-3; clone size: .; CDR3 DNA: TGTGCCACCGCCGGGCCCGTTAGCACAGATACGCAGTATTTT; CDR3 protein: CATAGPVSTDTQYF
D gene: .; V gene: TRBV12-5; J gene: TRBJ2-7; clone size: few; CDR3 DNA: TGTGCTAGTGGTTTGGTCCCCCCTGGGTGGGGACCGAAGAAACAGTACTTC; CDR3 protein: CASGLVPPGWGPKKQYF
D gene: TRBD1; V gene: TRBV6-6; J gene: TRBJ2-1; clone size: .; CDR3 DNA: TGTGCCAGCGGCGTAAACAGGGGCAATGAGCAGTTCTTC; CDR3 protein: CASGVNRGNEQFF
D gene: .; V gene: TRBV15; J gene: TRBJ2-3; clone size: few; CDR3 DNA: TGTGCCACCAGCGCCCGCACAGATACGCAGTATTTT; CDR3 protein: CATSARTDTQYF
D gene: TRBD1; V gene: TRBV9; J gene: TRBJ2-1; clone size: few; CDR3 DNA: TGTGCCAGCAGCGGGGACAGCTCCAATGAGCAGTTCTTC; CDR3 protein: CASSGDSSNEQFF
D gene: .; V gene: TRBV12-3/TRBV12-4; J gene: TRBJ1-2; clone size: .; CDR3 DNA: TGTGCCAGCACAAAGGGGTTTCAGGGATGGGAGTATGGCTACACCTTC; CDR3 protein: CASTKGFQGWEYGYTF
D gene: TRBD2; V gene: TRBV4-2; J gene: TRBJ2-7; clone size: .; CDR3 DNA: TGTGCCAGCAGCCAAGGTCTAGCGGGAGGCGCGAGCTCCTACGAGCAGTACTTC; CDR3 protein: CASSQGLAGGASSYEQYF
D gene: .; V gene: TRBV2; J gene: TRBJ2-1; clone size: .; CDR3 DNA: TGTGCCAGCAGTGCCCTTGGACAGATCTACAATGAGCAGTTCTTC; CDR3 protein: CASSALGQIYNEQFF
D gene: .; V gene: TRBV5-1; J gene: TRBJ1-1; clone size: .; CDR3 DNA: TGCGCCAGCAGCTCGGCGGGGGAGGACACTGAAGCTTTCTTT; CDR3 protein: CASSSAGEDTEAFF
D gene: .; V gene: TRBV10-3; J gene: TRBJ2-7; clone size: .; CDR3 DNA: TGTGCCATCAGTGCGGGGCACGAGCAGTACTTC; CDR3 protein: CAISAGHEQYF
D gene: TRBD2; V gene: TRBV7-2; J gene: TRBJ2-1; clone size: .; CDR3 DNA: TGTGCCAGCAGCTTACTACAGCGGGGGGGCCCATCGCAGTTCTTC; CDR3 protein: CASSLLQRGGPSQFF
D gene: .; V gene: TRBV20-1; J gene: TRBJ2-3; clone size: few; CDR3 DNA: TGCAGTGCTAGAGGTGGAGTCTTAGATACGCAGTATTTT; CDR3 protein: CSARGGVLDTQYF
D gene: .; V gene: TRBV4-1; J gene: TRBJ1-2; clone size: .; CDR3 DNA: TGCGCCAGCAGCCAAGGTTTGGGTGGCTATGGCTACACCTTC; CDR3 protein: CASSQGLGGYGYTF
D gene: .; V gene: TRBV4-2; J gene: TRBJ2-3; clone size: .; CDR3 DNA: TGTGCCAGCAGCCAAGAGCTCGGGGCGAACACAGATACGCAGTATTTT; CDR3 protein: CASSQELGANTDTQYF
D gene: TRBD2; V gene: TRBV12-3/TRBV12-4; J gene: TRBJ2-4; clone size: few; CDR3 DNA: TGTGCCAGCAGTTTTACTAGCGGGGGGATCGACCTAGCCAAAAACATTCAGTACTTC; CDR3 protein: CASSFTSGGIDLAKNIQYF
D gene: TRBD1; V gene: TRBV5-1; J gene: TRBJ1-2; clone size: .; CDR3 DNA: TGCGCCAGCAGCTGGGGGGGACAGGTCTATGGCTACACCTTC; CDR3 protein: CASSWGGQVYGYTF
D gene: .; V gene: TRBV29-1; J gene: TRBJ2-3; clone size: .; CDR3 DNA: TGCAGCGTTGAGGGCTCCGCGCGGAACACAGATACGCAGTATTTT; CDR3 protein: CSVEGSARNTDTQYF
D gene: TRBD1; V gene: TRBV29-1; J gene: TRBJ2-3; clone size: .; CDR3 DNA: TGCAGCGTTGGGACAGGGAATACGCAGTATTTT; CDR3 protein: CSVGTGNTQYF
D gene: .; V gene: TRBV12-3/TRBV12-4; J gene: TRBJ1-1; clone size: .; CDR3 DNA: TGTGCCAGCAGTTTGGGGGGCGATATGAACACTGAAGCTTTCTTT; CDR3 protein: CASSLGGDMNTEAFF